This TCR beta chain was captured in a study of T cell changes during pregnancy in multiple sclerosis. Sequencing was performed with immunoSEQ multiplex PCR; in TCRdb, only in-frame clones are kept and a portion is missing. The table lists roughly 40,000 clones, roughly nine tenths of them singletons, with roughly 0.9% in the top ten. CDR1 is MNHNS, CDR2 SASEGT, per germline. Trimming took 3 bases from V and 5 from J, leaving 11 bases between them. The CDR3 has 15 residues. V usage is TRBV6-1 and J usage is TRBJ1-6; D might be TRBD1 (6 bases). The sequencing here drew on CD4+ T cells from peripheral blood mononuclear cells, taken after pregnancy. This receptor was identified in a female donor with multiple sclerosis, enrolled in a pregnancy study. The CDR3 bases are TGTGCCAGCAGTGACTGGGGGGGCGATAATTCACCCCTCCACTTT. Its translation: CASSDWGGDNSPLHF.